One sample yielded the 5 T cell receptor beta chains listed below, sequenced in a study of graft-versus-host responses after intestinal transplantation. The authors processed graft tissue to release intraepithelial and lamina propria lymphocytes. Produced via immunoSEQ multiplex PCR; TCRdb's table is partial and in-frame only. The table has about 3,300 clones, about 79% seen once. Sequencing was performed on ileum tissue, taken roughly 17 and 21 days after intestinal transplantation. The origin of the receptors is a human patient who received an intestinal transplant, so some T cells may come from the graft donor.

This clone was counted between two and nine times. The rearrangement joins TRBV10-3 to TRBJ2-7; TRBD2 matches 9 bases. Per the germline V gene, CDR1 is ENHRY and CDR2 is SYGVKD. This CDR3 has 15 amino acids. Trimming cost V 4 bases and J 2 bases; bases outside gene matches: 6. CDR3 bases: TGTGCCATCAGTGGATCTAGCGGGGTGACCTACGAGCAGTACTTC. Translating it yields CAISGSSGVTYEQYF.

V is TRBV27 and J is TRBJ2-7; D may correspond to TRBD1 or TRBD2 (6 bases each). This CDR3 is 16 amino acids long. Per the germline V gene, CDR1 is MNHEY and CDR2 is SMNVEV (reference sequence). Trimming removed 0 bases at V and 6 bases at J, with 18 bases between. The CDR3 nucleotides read TGTGCCAGCAGTTTATCGCCGAGGGGGGCGTTCTGCGAGCAGTACTTC. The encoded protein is CASSLSPRGAFCEQYF.

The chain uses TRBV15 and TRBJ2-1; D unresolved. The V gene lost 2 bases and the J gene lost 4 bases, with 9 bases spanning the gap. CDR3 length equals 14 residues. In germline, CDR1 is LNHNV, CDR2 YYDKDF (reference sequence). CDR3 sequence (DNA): TGTGCCACCAGCAGACTTGACGCGTACAATGAGCAGTTCTTC. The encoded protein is CATSRLDAYNEQFF.

CDR3 sequence reads: CATSRAHANQPQHF. The CDR3 nucleotides are TGTGCCACCAGCAGAGCCCATGCCAATCAGCCCCAGCATTTT. This chain joins TRBV15 and TRBJ1-5; D call uncertain. Per the germline V gene, CDR1 is LNHNV and CDR2 is YYDKDF (reference sequence). V lost 1 base and J lost 3, with 7 bases in between. This CDR3 region has 14 residues.

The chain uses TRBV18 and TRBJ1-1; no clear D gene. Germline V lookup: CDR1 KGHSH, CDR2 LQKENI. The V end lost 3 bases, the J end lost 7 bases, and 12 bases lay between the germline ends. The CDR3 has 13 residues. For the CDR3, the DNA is TGTGCCAGCTCACCCTCGGGTCTGCATGAAGCTTTCTTT. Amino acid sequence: CASSPSGLHEAFF. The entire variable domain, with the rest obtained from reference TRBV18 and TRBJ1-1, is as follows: NAGVMQNPRHLVRRRGQEARLRCSPMKGHSHVYWYRQLPEEGLKFMVYLQKENIIDESGMPKERFSAEFPKEGPSILRIQQVVRGDSAAYFCASSPSGLHEAFFGQGTRLTVV.